This TCR beta chain is drawn from a study of blood T cell repertoires in COVID-19. In the study overall: PBMCs, B-cell-depleted T cells, or T cells provided the cDNA or gDNA that made up the material.

Grouping used clinical history reported by participants in a survey and questionnaire. Two consecutive negative NP/OP PCR tests, clearance, or resolved symptoms defined Cohort 3 recovery. In germline, CDR1 is SGHRS, CDR2 YFSETQ. This CDR3 is built from 14 residues. V lost 4 bases, J lost 9 bases, and 9 bases stayed unmatched. The table came from immunoSEQ multiplex PCR; TCRdb's copy has only in-frame clones and leaves some out. This repertoire shows 310,000 or so clones, approximately 88% found once; its top ten account for 6% to 7%. The clonotype was recovered from a woman between 40 and 50 years old who had recovered from COVID-19. The sequenced sample consisted of PBMCs or T cells enriched from blood (not recorded which). This sequence joins TRBV5-1 and TRBJ2-1; 8 positions match TRBD2. In DNA, the CDR3 is TGCGCCAGCAGCAAGACTAGCGCGGAGGGTGAGCAGTTCTTC. Encoded protein: CASSKTSAEGEQFF.